The clone carrying this T cell receptor beta chain was picked up many times. Its target is not known. TCRdb analysed the reads with MiXCR anew, one entry per CDR3 protein. The repertoire holds 490,000 or so distinct CDR3 sequences, with over 9% as singletons. The data are from a study of T cell repertoires in cytomegalovirus infection. Points from the study as a whole: CMV-specific TCR beta clonotypes restricted by HLA-C dominated the ex vivo response. People with CMV and the relevant HLA were identified by cumulative public TCR beta family frequency.

Input material: PBMCs. The sequence derives from a human donor in good health (CMV status not recorded). Some clones in this sample may be carry-over from other donors' samples.

For the CDR3, the DNA is TGTGCCAGCAGTTACTCGACCGAAGGGGCCAACGTCCTGACTTTC. The encoded protein is CASSYSTEGANVLTF. The genes are TRBV6-6 and TRBJ2-6; D unresolved. The CDR3 has 15 residues. Germline V gene sequence: CDR1 MNHNY, CDR2 SVGAGI (reference sequence). The V gene lost 0 bases and the J gene lost 4 bases, with 7 bases spanning the gap.